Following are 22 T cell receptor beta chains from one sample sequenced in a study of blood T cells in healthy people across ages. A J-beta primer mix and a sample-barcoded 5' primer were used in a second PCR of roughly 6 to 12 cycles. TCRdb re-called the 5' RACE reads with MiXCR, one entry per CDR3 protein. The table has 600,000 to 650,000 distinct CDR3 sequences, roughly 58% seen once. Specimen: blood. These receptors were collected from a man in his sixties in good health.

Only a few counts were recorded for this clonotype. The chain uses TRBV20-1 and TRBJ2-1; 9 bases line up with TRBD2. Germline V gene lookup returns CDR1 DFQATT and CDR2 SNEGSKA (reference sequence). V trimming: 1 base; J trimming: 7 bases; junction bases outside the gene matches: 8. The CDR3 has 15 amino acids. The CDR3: CSARGAGGDLNEQFF. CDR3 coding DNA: TGCAGTGCTAGAGGAGCGGGAGGAGATTTGAATGAGCAGTTCTTC.

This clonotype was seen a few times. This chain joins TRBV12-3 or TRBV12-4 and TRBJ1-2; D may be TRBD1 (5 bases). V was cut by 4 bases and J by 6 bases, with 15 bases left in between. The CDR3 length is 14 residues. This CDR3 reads CASSSNYRTNGYTF. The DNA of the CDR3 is TGTGCCAGCAGTTCGAACTACAGGACTAATGGCTACACCTTC.

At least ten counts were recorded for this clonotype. This CDR3 is CSAETPEGETQYF. The DNA for the CDR3 is TGCAGTGCAGAAACTCCCGAAGGAGAGACCCAGTACTTC. The V gene is TRBV20-1, the J gene TRBJ2-5; D is unresolved. V lost 6 bases and J 4 bases, leaving 15 bases between the germline ends. Germline CDR1 and CDR2: DFQATT and SNEGSKA (reference sequence). This CDR3 region has 13 residues.

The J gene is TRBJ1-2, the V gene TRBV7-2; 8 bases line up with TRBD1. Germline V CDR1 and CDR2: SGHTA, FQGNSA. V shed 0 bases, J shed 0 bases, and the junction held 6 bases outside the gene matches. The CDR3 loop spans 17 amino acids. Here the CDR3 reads CASSLAGQGSSNYGYTF. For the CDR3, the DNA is TGTGCCAGCAGCTTAGCAGGACAGGGTAGTTCTAACTATGGCTACACCTTC.

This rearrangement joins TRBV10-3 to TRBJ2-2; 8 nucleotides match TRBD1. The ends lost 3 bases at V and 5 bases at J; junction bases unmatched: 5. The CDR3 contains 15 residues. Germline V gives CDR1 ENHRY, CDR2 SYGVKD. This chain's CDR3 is CAISDRGPQTGELFF. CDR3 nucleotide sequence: TGTGCCATCAGTGACAGGGGGCCGCAGACCGGGGAGCTGTTTTTT.

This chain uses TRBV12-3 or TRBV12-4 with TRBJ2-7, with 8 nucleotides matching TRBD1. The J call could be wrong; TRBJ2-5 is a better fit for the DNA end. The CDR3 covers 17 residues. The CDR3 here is CASSQFSQGAPRETQYF. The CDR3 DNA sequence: TGTGCCAGCAGTCAATTCTCGCAGGGGGCGCCCCGAGAGACCCAGTACTTC.

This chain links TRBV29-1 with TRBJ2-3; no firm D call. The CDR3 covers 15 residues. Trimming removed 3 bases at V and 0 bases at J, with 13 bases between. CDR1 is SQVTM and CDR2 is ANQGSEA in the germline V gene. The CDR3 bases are TGCAGCGTTGAGAGCACGAGCCTAAGCACAGATACGCAGTATTTT. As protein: CSVESTSLSTDTQYF.

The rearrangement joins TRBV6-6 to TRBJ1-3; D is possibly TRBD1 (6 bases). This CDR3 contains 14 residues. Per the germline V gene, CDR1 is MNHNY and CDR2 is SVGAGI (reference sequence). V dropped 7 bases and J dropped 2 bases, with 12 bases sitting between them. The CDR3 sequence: CASTPGQTGNTIYF. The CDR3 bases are TGTGCCAGCACACCCGGACAGACTGGAAACACCATATATTTT.

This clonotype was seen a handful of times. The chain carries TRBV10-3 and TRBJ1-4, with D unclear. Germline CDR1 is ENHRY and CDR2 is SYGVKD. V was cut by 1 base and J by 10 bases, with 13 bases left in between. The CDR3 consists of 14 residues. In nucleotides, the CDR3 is TGTGCCATCAGTGAGTTGGGCCCCGGCGGAAAACTGTTTTTT. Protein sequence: CAISELGPGGKLFF.

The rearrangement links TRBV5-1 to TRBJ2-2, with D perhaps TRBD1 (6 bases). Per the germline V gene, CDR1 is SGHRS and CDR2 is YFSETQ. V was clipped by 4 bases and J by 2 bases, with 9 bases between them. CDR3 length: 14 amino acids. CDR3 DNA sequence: TGCGCCAGCAGCGGGACACCTAACACCGGGGAGCTGTTTTTT. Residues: CASSGTPNTGELFF.

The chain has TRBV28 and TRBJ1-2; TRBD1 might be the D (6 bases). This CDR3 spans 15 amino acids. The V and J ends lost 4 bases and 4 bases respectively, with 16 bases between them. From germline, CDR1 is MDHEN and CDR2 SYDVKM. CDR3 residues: CASSSQGSPLYGYTF. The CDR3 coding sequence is TGTGCCAGCAGTTCACAGGGAAGTCCACTCTATGGCTACACCTTC.

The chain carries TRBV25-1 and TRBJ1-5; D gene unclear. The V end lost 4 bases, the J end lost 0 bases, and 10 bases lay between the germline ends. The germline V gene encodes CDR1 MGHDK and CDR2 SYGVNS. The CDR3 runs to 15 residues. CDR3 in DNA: TGTGCCAGCAGTGGGGGTTCCCTTAGCAATCAGCCCCAGCATTTT. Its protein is CASSGGSLSNQPQHF.

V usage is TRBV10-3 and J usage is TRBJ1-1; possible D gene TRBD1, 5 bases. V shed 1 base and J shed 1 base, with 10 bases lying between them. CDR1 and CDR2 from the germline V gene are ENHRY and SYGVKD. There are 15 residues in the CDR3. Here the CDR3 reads CAISELRGPNTEAFF. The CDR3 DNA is TGTGCCATCAGTGAGTTGAGGGGTCCGAACACTGAAGCTTTCTTT.

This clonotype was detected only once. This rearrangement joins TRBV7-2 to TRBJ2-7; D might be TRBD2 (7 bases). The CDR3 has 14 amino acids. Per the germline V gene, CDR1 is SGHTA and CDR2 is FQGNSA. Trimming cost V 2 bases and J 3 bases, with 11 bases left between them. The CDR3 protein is CASSLWGGHYEQYF. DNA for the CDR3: TGTGCCAGCAGCTTATGGGGGGGCCACTACGAGCAGTACTTC.

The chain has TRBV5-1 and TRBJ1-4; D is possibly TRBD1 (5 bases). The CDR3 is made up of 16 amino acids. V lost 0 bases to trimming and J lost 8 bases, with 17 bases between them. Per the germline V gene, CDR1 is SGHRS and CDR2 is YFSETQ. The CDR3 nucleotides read TGCGCCAGCAGCTTGGGAAGGACGGCCGGGGACGAAAAACTGTTTTTT. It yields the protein CASSLGRTAGDEKLFF.

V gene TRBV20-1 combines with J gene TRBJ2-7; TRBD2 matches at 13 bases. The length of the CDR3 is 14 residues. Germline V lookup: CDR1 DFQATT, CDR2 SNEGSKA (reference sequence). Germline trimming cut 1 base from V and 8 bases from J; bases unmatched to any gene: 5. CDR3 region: CSARVPGLAGKQYF. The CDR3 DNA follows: TGCAGTGCTAGAGTCCCGGGACTAGCGGGGAAGCAGTACTTC.

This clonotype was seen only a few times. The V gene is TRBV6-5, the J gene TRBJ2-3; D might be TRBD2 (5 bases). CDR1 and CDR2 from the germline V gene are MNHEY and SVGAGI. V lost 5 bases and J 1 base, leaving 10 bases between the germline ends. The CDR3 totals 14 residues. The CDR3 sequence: CASSGSAGTDTQYF. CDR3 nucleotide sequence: TGTGCCAGCAGTGGGTCAGCGGGCACAGATACGCAGTATTTT.

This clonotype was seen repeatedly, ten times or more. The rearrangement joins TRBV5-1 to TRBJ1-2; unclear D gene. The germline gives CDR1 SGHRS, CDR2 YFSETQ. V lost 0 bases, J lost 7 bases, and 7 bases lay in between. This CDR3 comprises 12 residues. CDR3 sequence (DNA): TGCGCCAGCAGCTTGGAGTGGGGTGGCTACACCTTC. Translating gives CASSLEWGGYTF.

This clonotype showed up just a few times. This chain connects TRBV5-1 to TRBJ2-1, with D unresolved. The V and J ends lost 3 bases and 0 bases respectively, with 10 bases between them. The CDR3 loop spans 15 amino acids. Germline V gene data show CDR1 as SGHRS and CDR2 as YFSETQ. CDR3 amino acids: CASSSRISSYNEQFF. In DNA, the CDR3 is TGCGCCAGCAGCTCTCGGATTAGCTCCTACAATGAGCAGTTCTTC.

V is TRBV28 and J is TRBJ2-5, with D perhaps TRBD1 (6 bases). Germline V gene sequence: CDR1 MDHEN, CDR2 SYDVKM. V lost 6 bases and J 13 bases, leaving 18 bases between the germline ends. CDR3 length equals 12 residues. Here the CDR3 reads CASRGAASPPYF. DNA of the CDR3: TGTGCCAGCAGGGGGGCCGCTAGCCCCCCGTACTTC.

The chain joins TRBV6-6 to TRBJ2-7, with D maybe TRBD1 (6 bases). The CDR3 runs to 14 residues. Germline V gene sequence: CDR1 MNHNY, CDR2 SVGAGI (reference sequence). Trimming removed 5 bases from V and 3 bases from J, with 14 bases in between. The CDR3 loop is CASSGSGADYEQYF. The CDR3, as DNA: TGTGCCAGCAGTGGGTCAGGGGCGGACTACGAGCAGTACTTC.

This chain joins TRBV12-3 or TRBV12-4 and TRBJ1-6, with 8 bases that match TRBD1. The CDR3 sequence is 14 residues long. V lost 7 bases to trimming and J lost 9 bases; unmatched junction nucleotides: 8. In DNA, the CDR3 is TGTGCCAGCAACACAGGGGGTCCTCCTTCACCCCTCCACTTT. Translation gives CASNTGGPPSPLHF.